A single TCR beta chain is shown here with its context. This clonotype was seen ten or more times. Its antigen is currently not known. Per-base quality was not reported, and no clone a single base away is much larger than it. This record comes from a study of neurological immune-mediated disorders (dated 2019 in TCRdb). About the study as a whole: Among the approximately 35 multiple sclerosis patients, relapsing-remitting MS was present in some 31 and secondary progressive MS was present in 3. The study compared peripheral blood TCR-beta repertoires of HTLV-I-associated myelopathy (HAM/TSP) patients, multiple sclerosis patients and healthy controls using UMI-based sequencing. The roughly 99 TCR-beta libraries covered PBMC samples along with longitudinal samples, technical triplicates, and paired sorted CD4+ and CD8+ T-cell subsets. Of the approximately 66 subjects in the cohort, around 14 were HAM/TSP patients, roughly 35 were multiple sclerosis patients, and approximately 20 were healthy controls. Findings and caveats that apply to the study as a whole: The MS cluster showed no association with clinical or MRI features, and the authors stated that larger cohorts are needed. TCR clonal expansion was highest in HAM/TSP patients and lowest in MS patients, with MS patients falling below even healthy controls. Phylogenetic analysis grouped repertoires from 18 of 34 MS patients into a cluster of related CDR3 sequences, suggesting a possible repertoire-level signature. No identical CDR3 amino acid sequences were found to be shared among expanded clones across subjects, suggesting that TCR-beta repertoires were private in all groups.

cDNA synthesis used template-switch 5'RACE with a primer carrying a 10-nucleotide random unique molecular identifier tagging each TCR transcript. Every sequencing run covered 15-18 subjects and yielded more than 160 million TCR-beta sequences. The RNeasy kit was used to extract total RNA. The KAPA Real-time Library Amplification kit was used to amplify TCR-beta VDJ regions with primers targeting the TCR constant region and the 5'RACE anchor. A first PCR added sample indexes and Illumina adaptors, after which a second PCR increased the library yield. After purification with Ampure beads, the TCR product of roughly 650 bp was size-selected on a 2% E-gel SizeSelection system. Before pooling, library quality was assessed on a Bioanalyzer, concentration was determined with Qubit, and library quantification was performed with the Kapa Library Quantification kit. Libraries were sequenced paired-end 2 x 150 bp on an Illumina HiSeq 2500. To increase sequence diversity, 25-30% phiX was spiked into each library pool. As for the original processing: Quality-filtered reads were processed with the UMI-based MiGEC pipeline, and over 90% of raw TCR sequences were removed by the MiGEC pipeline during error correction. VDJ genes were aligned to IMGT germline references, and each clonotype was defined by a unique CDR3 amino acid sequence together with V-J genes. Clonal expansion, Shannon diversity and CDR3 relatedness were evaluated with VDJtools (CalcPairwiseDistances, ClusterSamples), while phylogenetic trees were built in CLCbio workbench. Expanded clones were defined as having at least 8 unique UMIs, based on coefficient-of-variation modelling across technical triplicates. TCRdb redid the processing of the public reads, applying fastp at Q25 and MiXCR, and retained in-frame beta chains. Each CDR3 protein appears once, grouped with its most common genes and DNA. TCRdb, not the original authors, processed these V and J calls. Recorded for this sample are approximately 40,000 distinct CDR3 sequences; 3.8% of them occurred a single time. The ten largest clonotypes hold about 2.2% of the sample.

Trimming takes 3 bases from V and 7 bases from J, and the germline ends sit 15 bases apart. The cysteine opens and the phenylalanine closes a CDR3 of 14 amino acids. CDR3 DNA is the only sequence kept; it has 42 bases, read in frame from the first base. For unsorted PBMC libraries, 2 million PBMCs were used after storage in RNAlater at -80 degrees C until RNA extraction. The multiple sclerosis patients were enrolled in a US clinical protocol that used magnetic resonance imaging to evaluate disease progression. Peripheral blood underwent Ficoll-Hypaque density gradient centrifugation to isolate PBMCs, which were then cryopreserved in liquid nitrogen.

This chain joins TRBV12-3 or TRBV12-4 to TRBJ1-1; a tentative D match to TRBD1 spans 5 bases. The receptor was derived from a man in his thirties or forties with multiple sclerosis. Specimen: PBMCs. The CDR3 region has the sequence CASSFFRAANEAFF. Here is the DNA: TGTGCCAGCAGTTTTTTCAGGGCCGCAAATGAAGCTTTCTTT.